Listed here is a single T cell receptor (beta chain). This sample is drawn from a study of blood T cell repertoires in COVID-19. Study overall: Acute and convalescent COVID-19 specimens originated in the United States, Italy and Spain. T cells, B-cell-depleted T cells, or PBMCs supplied cDNA or gDNA.

Germline-derived CDR1 and CDR2 are KGHSH and LQKENI. Trimming stripped 3 bases from V and 7 bases from J, with 16 bases between. The CDR3 runs to 15 residues. Sequencing used immunoSEQ multiplex PCR; TCRdb keeps in-frame clones, though not all of them. Among fewer than 80,000 clones listed, roughly 85% were seen once. The TCR was taken from a woman aged 80 or over with acute or convalescent COVID-19. Sequences were obtained from peripheral blood. The gene calls are TRBV18 and TRBJ1-5, with unresolved D. The CDR3 coding sequence is TGTGCCAGCTCACCTGCCCTCCCCCGGGAGCAGCCCCAGCATTTT. Translated, it gives CASSPALPREQPQHF.